The 2 T cell receptor beta chains below come from one sample, sequenced in a study of intratumoral heterogeneity in liver cancer. Profiled with immunoSEQ multiplex PCR; TCRdb holds only in-frame clones, not every one. The table lists thousands of clones, about 50% of them singletons, with 14% in the top ten. Each tumour sample represents a distinct, spatially separated region of the hepatocellular carcinoma nodule. Sequences were derived from tumor tissue, sampled before any cancer treatment. The receptors originated from a man between 65 and 79 years old with hepatocellular carcinoma.

This clone was counted between two and nine times. DNA of the CDR3: TGTGCCAGCAGCTTAGGGTTTAGGGTGACAGGGGGGACCCACGAGCAGTACTTC. This codes for CASSLGFRVTGGTHEQYF. The chain couples TRBV7-8 to TRBJ2-7, with 9 nucleotides matching TRBD1. Germline CDR1 and CDR2: SGHVS and FQNEAQ. The CDR3 extends over 18 amino acids. V was clipped by 1 base and J by 5 bases; unmatched bases: 15.

The chain uses TRBV27 and TRBJ2-7; D possibly uses TRBD1 or TRBD2 (5 bases each). V lost 6 bases to trimming and J lost 7 bases, with 13 bases between them. The CDR3 consists of 12 residues. Germline-derived CDR1 and CDR2 are MNHEY and SMNVEV (reference sequence). In nucleotides, the CDR3 is TGTGCCAGCAGGGGGACCGATGGGGAGCAGTACTTC. Residues: CASRGTDGEQYF.